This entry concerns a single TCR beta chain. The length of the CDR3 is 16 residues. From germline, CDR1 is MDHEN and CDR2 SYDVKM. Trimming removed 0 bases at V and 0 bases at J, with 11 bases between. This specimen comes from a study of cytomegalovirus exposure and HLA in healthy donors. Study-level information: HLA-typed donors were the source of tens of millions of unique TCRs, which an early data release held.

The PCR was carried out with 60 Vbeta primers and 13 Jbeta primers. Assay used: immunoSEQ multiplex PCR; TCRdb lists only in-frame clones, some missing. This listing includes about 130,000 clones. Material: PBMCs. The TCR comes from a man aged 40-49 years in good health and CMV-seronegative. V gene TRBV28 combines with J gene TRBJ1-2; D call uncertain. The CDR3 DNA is TGTGCCAGCAGTTTATGGGGCATTAACTCTAACTATGGCTACACCTTC. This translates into CASSLWGINSNYGYTF.